Shown below are 28 T cell receptor beta chains from a single sample sequenced in a study of T cell clonotyping in hematopoietic cell transplantation. This table comes from immunoSEQ multiplex PCR, and its TCRdb copy is limited to in-frame clones, with some not included. Of some 76,000 clones in the sample, about 96% were seen once. The time point is: recipient sample about 28 days before transplant, after cytoreduction. The specimen was peripheral blood mononuclear cells, collected before stem cell transplant. Every receptor here comes from a woman aged 50 to 65 with acute myeloid leukemia. Some clones in this sample may be carry-over from other donors' samples.

J is TRBJ2-7 and V is TRBV6-5; weak D call: TRBD1 (6 bases). The V end was cut by 5 bases, the J end by 3 bases, with 14 bases between. The CDR3 loop spans 14 amino acids. Germline CDR1 reads MNHEY; CDR2 reads SVGAGI. The CDR3: CASSDRDINYEQYF. As DNA, the CDR3 is TGTGCCAGCAGTGACCGGGACATTAACTACGAGCAGTACTTC.

The CDR3 region is CASSEAAGWAFF. The DNA of the CDR3 is TGTGCCAGCAGTGAAGCCGCAGGTTGGGCTTTCTTT. This chain uses TRBV2 with TRBJ1-1; unclear D gene. The CDR3 extends over 12 amino acids. Trimming took off 0 bases at V and 11 bases at J, with 10 bases between the two ends. CDR1 is SNHLY and CDR2 is FYNNEI in the germline V gene.

This rearrangement joins TRBV5-8 to TRBJ2-3; the D is unclear. Germline V gene lookup returns CDR1 SGHTS and CDR2 YDEGEE. Trimming removed 0 bases from V and 0 bases from J, with 8 bases in between. The CDR3 spans 15 residues. The CDR3 nucleotides read TGTGCCAGCAGCTTGGGGCTTACTAGCACAGATACGCAGTATTTT. Translated: CASSLGLTSTDTQYF.

V gene TRBV6-5 combines with J gene TRBJ1-6; the D gene is possibly TRBD1 (5 bases). This CDR3 is 12 amino acids long. Trimming took off 6 bases at V and 8 bases at J, with 8 bases between the two ends. Germline V gene data show CDR1 as MNHEY and CDR2 as SVGAGI. The CDR3 coding sequence is TGTGCCAGCAGGGGGCAACATTCACCCCTCCACTTT. Translation gives CASRGQHSPLHF.

V and J are TRBV30 and TRBJ1-2; no clear D. The V gene's germline CDR1 is GTSNPN and CDR2 SVGIG (reference sequence). This CDR3 is 13 amino acids long. V lost 2 bases and J 7 bases, leaving 14 bases between the germline ends. The CDR3, as DNA: TGTGCCTGGAGTATAACAGCATCTAGTGGCTACACCTTC. Protein: CAWSITASSGYTF.

This chain joins TRBV6-6 and TRBJ2-7; 9 bases line up with TRBD1. The CDR3 is 15 residues long. With V trimmed by 7 bases and J by 2 bases, 9 bases remained unmatched. Germline CDR1 reads MNHNY; CDR2 reads SVGAGI (reference sequence). The CDR3: CASTYEGTGTYEQYF. The CDR3 bases are TGTGCCAGCACCTACGAGGGGACAGGGACCTACGAGCAGTACTTC.

J is TRBJ2-7 and V is TRBV10-3; 12 nucleotides align to TRBD2. This CDR3 contains 14 residues. V was clipped by 7 bases and J by 2 bases; unmatched bases: 3. CDR1 ENHRY and CDR2 SYGVKD come from the germline V gene. The CDR3 DNA follows: TGTGCCATCACCAGACTAGCGGGGGCCTACGAGCAGTACTTC. It codes for CAITRLAGAYEQYF.

This chain joins TRBV30 and TRBJ2-2; TRBD1 aligns across 11 bases. After removal of 4 bases from V and 6 bases from J, the junction contained 16 bases not matched to a gene. The germline gives CDR1 GTSNPN, CDR2 SVGIG (reference sequence). The CDR3 runs 18 residues. CDR3 sequence reads: CAWTRPPGQGGWAGELFF. The CDR3 coding sequence is TGTGCCTGGACCCGCCCCCCGGGACAGGGGGGATGGGCCGGGGAGCTGTTTTTT.

The rearrangement joins TRBV6-5 to TRBJ2-1, with TRBD1 as a possible D gene (7 bases). V was pared by 2 bases and J by 9 bases, with 17 bases between. Germline assignment: CDR1 MNHEY and CDR2 SVGAGI. This CDR3 is built from 15 residues. CDR3 protein: CASSYVTGRSSEQFF. DNA for the CDR3: TGTGCCAGCAGTTACGTGACAGGGAGGTCAAGTGAGCAGTTCTTC.

The genes are TRBV29-1 and TRBJ2-1; D is ambiguous. Deletions cut 3 bases from V and 7 bases from J, with 7 bases between. The V gene's germline CDR1 is SQVTM and CDR2 ANQGSEA. This CDR3 spans 11 amino acids. The CDR3 DNA is TGCAGCGTTGATTGGGGAAATGAGCAGTTCTTC. It translates to CSVDWGNEQFF.

The gene calls are TRBV7-9 and TRBJ1-1; 8 nucleotides match TRBD1. Unmatched junction bases numbered 7, after V lost 5 bases and J lost 11 bases. CDR1 and CDR2 (germline): SEHNR, FQNEAQ (reference sequence). This CDR3 has 12 residues. The CDR3 DNA reads TGTGCCAGCAGCGTAAACCAGGGGGCGGCTTTCTTT. Encoded protein: CASSVNQGAAFF.

The CDR3 spells CAWNPRRGTTNEKLFF. The DNA for the CDR3 is TGTGCCTGGAACCCCCGTAGGGGAACAACTAATGAAAAACTGTTTTTT. The chain joins TRBV30 to TRBJ1-4, with TRBD1 as a possible D gene (5 bases). Germline V gives CDR1 GTSNPN, CDR2 SVGIG (reference sequence). The CDR3 spans 16 residues. Trimming pared 4 bases from V and 0 bases from J, leaving 15 bases between. Full variable domain (missing parts from reference TRBV30 and TRBJ1-4): SQTIHQWPATLVQPVGSPLSLECTVEGTSNPNLYWYRQAAGRGLQLLFYSVGIGQISSEVPQNLSASRPQDRQFILSSKKLLLSDSGFYLCAWNPRRGTTNEKLFFGSGTQLSVL.

The V and J genes are TRBV19 and TRBJ1-4, with D possibly TRBD1 on 5 matching bases. CDR3 length: 14 residues. Germline V gene sequence: CDR1 LNHDA, CDR2 SQIVND (reference sequence). V was shortened by 6 bases and J by 4 bases, with 12 bases between the two germline ends. The CDR3 DNA follows: TGTGCCAGTAGACCGGGACCCGGTAATGAAAAACTGTTTTTT. Translated: CASRPGPGNEKLFF.

The chain joins TRBV5-1 to TRBJ2-3; TRBD2 matches 8 bases. The CDR3 length is 15 residues. The V gene's germline CDR1 is SGHRS and CDR2 YFSETQ. V trimming: 4 bases; J trimming: 6 bases; junction bases outside the gene matches: 10. The CDR3 reads CASSPGLGHTDTQYF. The CDR3 DNA reads as TGCGCCAGCAGCCCGGGACTAGGCCACACGGATACGCAGTATTTT.

This chain connects TRBV19 to TRBJ1-5; D not certain. Germline-derived CDR1 and CDR2 are LNHDA and SQIVND (reference sequence). The V end lost 3 bases, the J end lost 1 base, and 10 bases lay between the germline ends. The CDR3 loop spans 15 amino acids. The CDR3 DNA sequence: TGTGCCAGTAGTATTACGTCTAGGAGCAATCAGCCCCAGCATTTT. This sequence encodes CASSITSRSNQPQHF.

The genes are TRBV2 and TRBJ1-5; 7 bases are shared with TRBD1. The CDR3 contains 15 residues. Germline values: CDR1 SNHLY, CDR2 FYNNEI. V shed 10 bases and J 1 base; nucleotides not matched to a gene: 10. CDR3: CATGSQGMSNQPQHF. Here the CDR3 DNA reads TGTGCCACCGGATCACAGGGGATGAGCAATCAGCCCCAGCATTTT.

About this clone itself: This sample includes further DNA sequences coding for the same CDR3. The genes are TRBV5-1 and TRBJ2-6; a weak D match, TRBD1 (6 bases). Germline V CDR1 and CDR2: SGHRS, YFSETQ. The CDR3 is made up of 16 amino acids. V was cut by 0 bases and J by 2 bases, with 9 bases left in between. The CDR3 loop reads CASSLVRGAGANVLTF. The DNA of the CDR3 is TGCGCCAGCAGCTTGGTCAGGGGAGCTGGGGCCAACGTCCTGACTTTC.

The chain links TRBV9 to TRBJ1-2; unclear D gene. Trimming shortened V by 0 bases and J by 7 bases, and 13 bases separated the two germline ends. CDR1 is SGDLS and CDR2 is YYNGEE in the germline V gene. The CDR3 runs 14 residues. CDR3 sequence reads: CASSVGTREAGYTF. The CDR3 DNA sequence: TGTGCCAGCAGCGTAGGAACCCGGGAGGCTGGCTACACCTTC.

This chain links TRBV28 with TRBJ2-6, with 7 bases matching TRBD1. The CDR3 is 16 residues long. Trimming cost V 6 bases and J 4 bases; bases outside gene matches: 9. Germline values: CDR1 MDHEN, CDR2 SYDVKM. The chain's CDR3 is CASSPGTAAGANVLTF. As DNA, the CDR3 is TGTGCCAGCAGCCCTGGGACAGCGGCCGGGGCCAACGTCCTGACTTTC.

The chain has TRBV7-6 and TRBJ1-5, with D hard to call. From germline, CDR1 is SGHVS and CDR2 FNYEAQ. V lost 2 bases and J lost 1, with 3 bases in between. The CDR3 is made up of 13 amino acids. CDR3 in DNA: TGTGCCAGCAGCTTATCCAGCAATCAGCCCCAGCATTTT. This translates into CASSLSSNQPQHF.

In its sample, this clone was seen a few times. The chain links TRBV19 to TRBJ2-7; 7 bases line up with TRBD1. Germline CDR1 LNHDA, CDR2 SQIVND (reference sequence). CDR3 size: 12 residues. V shed 8 bases, J shed 4 bases, and the junction held 5 bases outside the gene matches. CDR3: CASSGTEYEQYF. In nucleotides, the CDR3 is TGTGCCAGTTCAGGGACAGAGTACGAGCAGTACTTC.

The chain carries TRBV6-6 and TRBJ2-3, with a tentative D call TRBD2 (5 bases). The V and J ends lost 0 bases and 2 bases respectively, with 9 bases between them. Per the germline V gene, CDR1 is MNHNY and CDR2 is SVGAGI (reference sequence). CDR3 length equals 15 residues. CDR3 sequence reads: CASSYSRVSTDTQYF. Written as DNA, the CDR3 is TGTGCCAGCAGTTACTCGAGGGTATCCACAGATACGCAGTATTTT.

The J gene is TRBJ1-6, the V gene TRBV6-1; D is perhaps TRBD1 (5 bases). The CDR3 runs 14 residues. V was shortened by 6 bases and J by 4 bases, with 10 bases between the two germline ends. CDR1 is MNHNS, CDR2 SASEGT, per germline. CDR3 in amino acids: CASSRAQYNSPLHF. DNA for the CDR3: TGTGCCAGCAGCAGGGCGCAGTATAATTCACCCCTCCACTTT.

The genes are TRBV6-6 and TRBJ1-2, with D possibly being TRBD1 (6 bases). This CDR3 contains 13 residues. Germline CDR1 is MNHNY and CDR2 is SVGAGI (reference sequence). V lost 11 bases and J lost 8, with 21 bases in between. CDR3 in amino acids: CACTARTVSGYTF. The CDR3 coding sequence is TGTGCCTGCACCGCCCGGACAGTGTCCGGCTACACCTTC.

This chain uses TRBV9 with TRBJ2-7; D is possibly TRBD2 (6 bases). Germline loops: CDR1 SGDLS, CDR2 YYNGEE. Trimming removed 3 bases at V and 0 bases at J, with 7 bases between. The CDR3 extends over 13 amino acids. CDR3 sequence reads: CASSAGGSYEQYF. The DNA for the CDR3 is TGTGCCAGCAGCGCCGGGGGCTCCTACGAGCAGTACTTC.

The chain joins TRBV29-1 to TRBJ2-5; perhaps TRBD2 as D (5 bases). This CDR3 region has 12 residues. V was pared by 6 bases and J by 5 bases, with 13 bases between. The germline V gene has CDR1 SQVTM and CDR2 ANQGSEA. CDR3 in amino acids: CSVPGQRETQYF. Written as DNA, the CDR3 is TGCAGCGTACCCGGGCAGCGGGAGACCCAGTACTTC. The full variable domain, in which reference TRBV29-1 and TRBJ2-5 provide the parts outside the CDR3, is SAVISQKPSRDICQRGTSLTIQCQVDSQVTMMFWYRQQPGQSLTLIATANQGSEATYESGFVIDKFPISRPNLTFSTLTVSNMSPEDSSIYLCSVPGQRETQYFGPGTRLLVL.

The chain has TRBV18 and TRBJ2-7, with D tentatively TRBD1 (6 bases). Trimming stripped 3 bases from V and 0 bases from J, with 15 bases between. This CDR3 is 16 amino acids long. The germline CDR1 and CDR2 sequences are KGHSH and LQKENI. Here the CDR3 reads CASSPSGQGTSYEQYF. The DNA for the CDR3 is TGTGCCAGCTCACCCTCGGGACAAGGCACCTCCTACGAGCAGTACTTC.

J is TRBJ2-7 and V is TRBV28, with D possibly matching TRBD2 (7 bases). Per germline, CDR1 MDHEN and CDR2 SYDVKM. V was shortened by 7 bases and J by 5 bases, with 24 bases between the two germline ends. The CDR3 loop spans 16 amino acids. The CDR3 here is CASTTGGRAYPHEQYF. The CDR3 DNA is TGTGCCAGCACCACGGGGGGCAGGGCCTACCCGCACGAGCAGTACTTC.